This T cell receptor (beta chain) comes out of a study of blood T cell repertoires in COVID-19 (TCRdb year 2020). Describing the broader study: Collaborator samples came from the United States, Italy and Spain and covered acute and convalescent phases of COVID-19. Where available, HLA class I and class II types were taken from metadata supplied by the sample provider and were not determined by assay-based typing. A freely available public database, intended as a resource for researchers studying the immune response to SARS-CoV-2, is where the repertoires were released. The material from the prospective study consisted of cDNA or gDNA derived from T cells, B-cell-depleted T cells, or PBMCs. Samples were obtained from the ongoing ImmuneRACE study (first 160 participants) and from 1,254 subjects provided by 6 global collaborators. Nearly every sample came with metadata listing a de-identified subject ID, COVID-19 status, age in years and sex. The dataset comprised deeply sampled blood TCRbeta repertoires from subjects exposed to, actively infected with, or recovered from COVID-19.

A remark on this clone: It has no known antigen specificity. Qualities for individual bases were not recorded, and no much larger clone is one base off.

CDR1 and CDR2 are read off the germline V gene as SGHRS and YFSETQ. Cut back by 5 bases and 0 bases, the V and J ends lie 9 bases apart. Including cysteine and phenylalanine, the CDR3 has 14 amino acids. Only the CDR3 DNA stays, 42 bases, in frame from base 1. The collaborating institutions used their own protocols to collect whole blood in K2EDTA tubes. For TCRbeta analysis, collaborator samples were shipped as frozen whole blood, as isolated PBMCs, or as DNA extracted from either sample type. What the study reported, not specific to this receptor: The quantity of clinical and demographic metadata differed by source and by participant and was supplied without curation.

TCRbeta CDR3 regions were amplified from genomic DNA by means of the immunoSEQ Assay, a bias-controlled multiplex PCR. The published analysis was carried out like this. Within the assay, amplification of reference gene primers was used to estimate how many nucleated cells each sample contained. To quantify the absolute abundance of each unique TCRbeta CDR3 rearrangement, sequence reads were collapsed and filtered. For each sample, productive Simpson clonality was calculated as the square root of Simpson's diversity index over productive rearrangements. TCRdb holds this immuneACCESS table with in-frame rearrangements only. Some clones are missing; in checked studies, unresolved V genes explain under half, and the rest has no known cause. V, J and clone size derive from that table, while D and trimming were established from the DNA sequence. Counted in this sample were under 100,000 clones; about 87% of them appeared once. The biggest ten clones account for roughly 4.4% of the sample.

The clonotype originates from a man aged 45-65 years with active COVID-19. This sequence uses TRBV5-1 and TRBJ1-3, with no D gene named confidently. Sequences were obtained from peripheral blood. The DNA reads TGCGCCAGCAGTCTATCGTACTCTGGAAACACCATATATTTT. The encoded protein is CASSLSYSGNTIYF.